The entry that follows covers one TCR beta chain sequence. This sample is drawn from a study of CD8 T cells in Susac syndrome. Reverse transcription of roughly 0.5 to 1 ug RNA used random hexamers. Via MiXCR, TCRdb re-called the immunoSEQ multiplex PCR reads, giving one row per CDR3 protein. The table has some 150,000 distinct CDR3 sequences, 94% seen once. The source material was CD8+ T cells from PBMCs. This clonotype was sampled from a human donor in good health.

DNA for the CDR3: TGCAGCGTTGAAACCTGGACTAGCGGGAGCCGTGCAAACTCCTACGAGCAGTACTTC. As protein: CSVETWTSGSRANSYEQYF. The V gene is TRBV29-1, the J gene TRBJ2-7, with 13 bases aligning to TRBD2. V shed 2 bases, J shed 0 bases, and the junction held 13 bases outside the gene matches. The CDR3 is 19 residues long. Germline CDR1 SQVTM, CDR2 ANQGSEA.